The 11 T cell receptor beta chains presented below share a single source sample, sequenced in a study of post-analysis software for immune sequencing data. Regarding the study as a whole: When patients were compared with controls, 5 or 6 TRBV segments were more frequent, TRBV5-6, TRBV5-1 and TRBV20-1 among them.

TCR beta libraries were prepared from cDNA with unique molecular identifiers. TCRdb redid the calling of the PCR reads with MiXCR, one entry per CDR3 protein. Counted here are approximately 260,000 distinct CDR3 sequences, approximately 34% occurring once; the ten biggest clones make up 4% to 6%. These receptors' antigens are unknown. The sample taken for sequencing was blood. These receptors were collected from a girl under 18 with multiple sclerosis.

The V call is TRBV9, the J call TRBJ1-1; D might be TRBD1 (5 bases). From germline, CDR1 is SGDLS and CDR2 YYNGEE. This CDR3 has 15 residues. Trimming took off 3 bases at V and 3 bases at J, with 15 bases between the two ends. The CDR3 loop reads CASSGGTGLYTEAFF. The CDR3 DNA is TGTGCCAGCAGCGGCGGGACCGGGCTGTACACTGAAGCTTTCTTT.

The chain carries TRBV12-3 or TRBV12-4 and TRBJ2-1; tentatively, D is TRBD2 (6 bases). Trimming shortened V by 3 bases and J by 15 bases, and 15 bases separated the two germline ends. CDR3 length equals 12 residues. The CDR3 bases are TGTGCCAGCAGTTTGGTACTAGCTAATCCGTTCTTC. Protein product: CASSLVLANPFF.

This sequence joins TRBV20-1 and TRBJ2-5; D is undetermined. CDR3 size: 14 residues. The germline V gene has CDR1 DFQATT and CDR2 SNEGSKA (reference sequence). Deletions cut 4 bases from V and 2 bases from J, with 14 bases between. As DNA, the CDR3 is TGCAGTGCTACGACCTCCTCCGGGCAAGAGACCCAGTACTTC. This translates into CSATTSSGQETQYF.

Remarks on this clonotype: The conserved final phenylalanine or tryptophan is absent from the CDR3, which likely points to a read error. The chain is built from TRBV5-1 and TRBJ2-3; maybe TRBD1 (7 bases). CDR1 is SGHRS and CDR2 is YFSETQ in the germline V gene. The CDR3 is 16 amino acids. Deletions cut 0 bases from V and 5 bases from J, with 16 bases between. The CDR3 DNA reads as TGCGCCAGCAGCTTGGGCCCAGGGGGGAGTGGAGATACGCAGTATTTG. It translates to CASSLGPGGSGDTQYL.

This clonotype was recorded at least ten times. This chain joins TRBV6-5 and TRBJ2-3; D may be TRBD2 (6 bases). This CDR3 is 18 amino acids long. Germline V gene data show CDR1 as MNHEY and CDR2 as SVGAGI. The ends were cut back, 2 bases at V and 4 bases at J, with 22 bases in the middle. The CDR3 loop is CASSYRIPGLWGPDTQYF. In DNA, the CDR3 is TGTGCCAGCAGTTACCGCATACCGGGACTGTGGGGCCCAGATACGCAGTATTTT.

This clonotype was seen only a few times. The rearrangement links TRBV5-6 to TRBJ2-3; 9 bases are a match to TRBD2. The CDR3 runs to 15 residues. J gave up 5 bases and V 4 bases, and 8 bases lay outside the gene matches. Per the germline V gene, CDR1 is SGHDT and CDR2 is YYEEEE. Here the CDR3 reads CASSPLAGAVDTQYF. The CDR3 DNA reads TGTGCCAGCAGCCCGTTAGCGGGAGCGGTAGATACGCAGTATTTT. The variable domain in full, completed from reference TRBV5-6 and TRBJ2-3, reads DAGVTQSPTHLIKTRGQQVTLRCSPKSGHDTVSWYQQALGQGPQFIFQYYEEEERQRGNFPDRFSGHQFPNYSSELNVNALLLGDSALYLCASSPLAGAVDTQYFGPGTRLTVL.

The chain links TRBV12-3 or TRBV12-4 to TRBJ1-1; the D gene is possibly TRBD1 (5 bases). V was trimmed by 8 bases and J by 0 bases, leaving 13 bases between them. The CDR3 totals 14 residues. The CDR3 DNA follows: TGTGCCAGCGGGGCCGGGGTCATGAACACTGAAGCTTTCTTT. It codes for CASGAGVMNTEAFF.

The chain couples TRBV5-5 to TRBJ1-1; TRBD1 matches at 7 bases. Germline lookup yields CDR1 SGHKS and CDR2 YYEKEE (reference sequence). V gave up 4 bases and J gave up 3 bases; unmatched junction bases: 12. There are 16 residues in the CDR3. CDR3 nucleotide sequence: TGTGCCAGCAGCCCGAGACAGGGACTGGGGTACACTGAAGCTTTCTTT. Amino acid sequence: CASSPRQGLGYTEAFF.

V is TRBV20-1 and J is TRBJ1-3, with D maybe TRBD1 (6 bases). The CDR3 covers 15 residues. V was clipped by 5 bases and J by 0 bases, with 14 bases between them. CDR1 and CDR2 (germline): DFQATT, SNEGSKA (reference sequence). The CDR3: CSAHAGTNSGNTIYF. DNA of the CDR3: TGCAGTGCTCATGCCGGGACAAACTCTGGAAACACCATATATTTT.

This clonotype was seen ten or more times. The chain couples TRBV5-1 to TRBJ2-6; D remains unclear. The V gene's germline CDR1 is SGHRS and CDR2 YFSETQ. V was shortened by 5 bases and J by 0 bases, with 6 bases between the two germline ends. The CDR3 totals 14 residues. CDR3 loop: CASRMNSGANVLTF. CDR3 coding DNA: TGCGCCAGCAGGATGAACTCTGGGGCCAACGTCCTGACTTTC.

This clonotype appeared many times. V and J are TRBV20-1 and TRBJ2-1; TRBD2 matches at 9 bases. There are 16 residues in the CDR3. V lost 0 bases to trimming and J lost 6 bases; unmatched junction nucleotides: 9. Per germline, CDR1 DFQATT and CDR2 SNEGSKA (reference sequence). CDR3 bases: TGCAGTGCTAGAGAGGCGGGAGGGCTTTTGTCCAATGAGCAGTTCTTC. Translation gives CSAREAGGLLSNEQFF.